This T cell receptor (beta chain) was recovered during a study of control samples from healthy donors and cancer patients. The CDR3 has 14 residues. V lost 1 base, J lost 2 bases, and 8 bases lay in between. The germline V gene has CDR1 LGHNA and CDR2 YNFKEQ. The assay was immunoSEQ multiplex PCR, and TCRdb's table has in-frame clones only and misses some. The sample lists some 200,000 clones; about nine tenths were seen once. The sequenced sample was blood. The sequence was collected from a woman aged 25 to 39 in good health. The genes are TRBV4-2 and TRBJ1-2; a possible D gene is TRBD1 (6 bases). The CDR3 region is CASSQGQENYGYTF. CDR3 DNA sequence: TGTGCCAGCAGCCAAGGACAGGAGAACTATGGCTACACCTTC.